The rows below give T cell receptor beta chains drawn from one sample of a study of neurological immune-mediated disorders. One entry per CDR3 protein, called by TCRdb with MiXCR from the 5' RACE reads. The sample holds under 90,000 distinct CDR3 sequences, about 9.5% seen once. The sequencing sample was made of PBMCs. The receptors were gathered from a man in his fifties in good health. Each CDR3 is given with its conserved first and last residue. A D gene is named only where the DNA matches it firmly. Clone sizes are given selectively: once, few, many, or a class where the clone is expanded.

CDR3 protein,CDR3 DNA,clone size,D gene,V gene,J gene
CASSLSGGGIRNTIYF,TGCGCCAGCAGCTTGAGTGGAGGGGGCATAAGAAACACCATATATTTT,many,TRBD1,TRBV5-1,TRBJ1-3
CASSYGGLAGGDTQYF,TGTGCCAGCAGTTACGGAGGACTAGCGGGGGGAGATACGCAGTATTTT,many,TRBD2,TRBV6-5,TRBJ2-3
CATNPGQLSYGYTF,TGTGCCACCAATCCGGGACAGCTTAGCTATGGCTACACCTTC,many,TRBD1,TRBV28,TRBJ1-2
CASSLRGLGYTF,TGTGCCAGCAGTTTACGGGGCCTTGGCTACACCTTC,NA,NA,TRBV28,TRBJ1-2
CASSHTGNEQYF,TGTGCCAGCAGCCACACCGGTAACGAGCAGTACTTC,many,NA,TRBV7-2,TRBJ2-7
CSAQEGGGGEQFF,TGCAGTGCACAGGAGGGGGGGGGAGGTGAGCAGTTCTTC,few,NA,TRBV20-1,TRBJ2-1
CASSPSGDGYGYTF,TGTGCCAGCAGCCCTTCTGGGGACGGCTATGGCTACACCTTC,many,NA,TRBV12-3/TRBV12-4,TRBJ1-2
CASSQGGGLRMAPLHF,TGTGCCAGCAGCCAAGGGGGGGGGTTGAGGATGGCACCCCTCCACTTT,many,NA,TRBV14,TRBJ1-6
CASSYAPSGNEQFF,TGTGCCAGCAGTTACGCCCCGTCTGGCAATGAGCAGTTCTTC,many,NA,TRBV6-5,TRBJ2-1
CATSDLRQGPNTEAFF,TGTGCCACCAGTGATCTCCGACAGGGTCCGAACACTGAAGCTTTCTTT,many,TRBD1,TRBV24-1,TRBJ1-1
CASSVGTSGLYEQYF,TGTGCCAGCAGCGTAGGTACTAGCGGGCTTTACGAGCAGTACTTC,many,TRBD2,TRBV9,TRBJ2-7
CASRRRQGKFGELFF,TGTGCCAGCAGAAGAAGACAGGGGAAATTTGGGGAGCTGTTTTTT,many,TRBD1,TRBV28,TRBJ2-2
CASSRTGGAETQYF,TGCGCCAGCAGTCGGACAGGGGGGGCAGAGACCCAGTACTTC,NA,TRBD1,TRBV5-1,TRBJ2-5
CASSQRERNTEAFF,TGTGCCAGCAGCCAAAGGGAGAGGAACACTGAAGCTTTCTTT,many,NA,TRBV16,TRBJ1-1
CASSSGSSYNSPLHF,TGTGCCAGCAGTTCTGGGAGCTCCTATAATTCACCCCTCCACTTT,many,NA,TRBV6-5,TRBJ1-6
CASSPATGNTEAFF,TGCGCCAGCAGTCCTGCCACAGGGAACACTGAAGCTTTCTTT,many,NA,TRBV5-1,TRBJ1-1
CASSSPRDSGGEKLFF,TGTGCCAGCAGCTCTCCCCGGGACAGTGGGGGTGAAAAACTGTTTTTT,many,TRBD1,TRBV7-2,TRBJ1-4
CASSRLTGDWVDEQYF,TGTGCCAGCAGCCGCCTAACAGGGGACTGGGTGGACGAGCAGTACTTC,many,NA,TRBV5-6,TRBJ2-7
CASSLYSYQFF,TGTGCCAGCAGTCTTTATTCTTATCAGTTCTTC,many,NA,TRBV28,TRBJ2-1
CASSSGQPLYEQYF,TGTGCCAGCAGTTCGGGACAGCCTTTGTACGAGCAGTACTTC,NA,TRBD1,TRBV28,TRBJ2-7
CASSEIRGLSTDTQYF,TGTGCCAGCAGTGAAATTAGGGGCCTTAGCACAGATACGCAGTATTTT,many,NA,TRBV2,TRBJ2-3
CASSTGLAGGEQFF,TGCGCCAGCTCAACGGGACTAGCGGGAGGTGAGCAGTTCTTC,many,TRBD2,TRBV5-1,TRBJ2-1
CASSTGRYSPLHF,TGTGCCAGCAGCACCGGACGGTATTCACCCCTCCACTTT,many,NA,TRBV12-3/TRBV12-4,TRBJ1-6
CASSLHTSRSYEQYF,TGCGCCAGCAGCTTGCACACCTCCCGATCCTACGAGCAGTACTTC,many,NA,TRBV5-1,TRBJ2-7
CASSFQASPNEKLFF,TGCGCCAGCAGCTTTCAGGCCAGTCCTAATGAAAAACTGTTTTTT,NA,NA,TRBV5-1,TRBJ1-4